The table lists the clone carrying this T cell receptor beta chain with many counts. Its antigen is still unknown. RNA was extracted from bulk tissue without any cell sorting. The data are from a study of tumor and adjacent non-tumor tissue in lung cancer. Study details: There were around eleven adenocarcinoma, a couple of squamous cell carcinoma and 1 small cell lung cancer cases. Each sample yielded a few million productive TCRbeta reads on average. Study-level findings and limits: Patients with more diverse tumor TCRs had worse survival. In normal lung, the top 100 clones were significantly more dominant than in tumor.

The germline V gene encodes CDR1 MDHEN and CDR2 SYDVKM. This CDR3 contains 16 residues. The J segment lost 5 bases and the V segment lost 6 bases, leaving 13 bases of the junction unmatched. TCRbeta libraries were built with three rounds of nested PCR, modified from ARM-PCR. TCRdb re-called the multiplex PCR reads through MiXCR, storing one row per CDR3 protein. The table includes 60,000 to 90,000 distinct CDR3 sequences, around four fifths detected once. This chain connects TRBV28 to TRBJ2-5, with 9 nucleotides matching TRBD1. The specimen sequenced was lung tumor tissue. The TCR sequence derives from a woman aged 50 to 60 with non-small cell lung cancer. In DNA, the CDR3 is TGTGCCAGCAGATCGCCCGACAGGGGGAGTTGGGAGACCCAGTACTTC. Translation: CASRSPDRGSWETQYF.